This TCR beta chain was captured in a study of blood T cell repertoires in COVID-19. Sequenced by immunoSEQ multiplex PCR; TCRdb stores in-frame clones only, minus some. The table lists 150,000 to 200,000 clones, around 84% of them singletons. Trimming pared 5 bases from V and 2 bases from J, leaving 12 bases between. CDR3 length: 14 residues. Germline CDR1 is KGHSH and CDR2 is LQKENI. This clonotype was obtained from a woman aged 30 to 39 who had been exposed to COVID-19. V usage is TRBV18 and J usage is TRBJ1-1, with D perhaps matching TRBD1 (6 bases). The sequenced sample consisted of PBMCs or T cells enriched from blood (not recorded which). Here the CDR3 reads CASSTGHRNTEAFF. Written as DNA, the CDR3 is TGTGCCAGCTCAACGGGACATAGAAACACTGAAGCTTTCTTT.